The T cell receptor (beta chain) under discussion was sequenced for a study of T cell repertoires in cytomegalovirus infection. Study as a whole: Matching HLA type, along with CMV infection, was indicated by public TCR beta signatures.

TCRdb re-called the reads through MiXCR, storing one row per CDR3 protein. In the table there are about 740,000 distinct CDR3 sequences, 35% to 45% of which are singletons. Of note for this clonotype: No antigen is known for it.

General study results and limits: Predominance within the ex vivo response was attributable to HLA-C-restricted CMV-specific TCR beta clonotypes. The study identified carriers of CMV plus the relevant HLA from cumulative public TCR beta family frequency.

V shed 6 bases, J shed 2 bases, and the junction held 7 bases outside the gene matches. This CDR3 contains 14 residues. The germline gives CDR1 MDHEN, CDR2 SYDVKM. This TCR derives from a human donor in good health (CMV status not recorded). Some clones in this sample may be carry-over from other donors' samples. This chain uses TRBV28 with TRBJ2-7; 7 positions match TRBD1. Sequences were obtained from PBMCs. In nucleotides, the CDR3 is TGTGCCAGCAGACCCGACAGGGACGCCTACGAGCAGTACTTC. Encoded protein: CASRPDRDAYEQYF.